This TCR beta chain was recorded in a study of tumor and adjacent non-tumor tissue in lung cancer. The CDR3 runs to 15 residues. Per the germline V gene, CDR1 is DFQATT and CDR2 is SNEGSKA (reference sequence). V shed 0 bases, J shed 7 bases, and the junction held 8 bases outside the gene matches. A modified ARM-PCR protocol with three rounds of nested PCR amplified TCRbeta. MiXCR, applied by TCRdb to the multiplex PCR reads, yields one record per CDR3 protein. This sample has 60,000 to 100,000 distinct CDR3 sequences, with over 65% found just once. No cell sorting was done before RNA was extracted from the tissue. Distant lung tissue was collected more than 3 cm away from the tumor edge. This clonotype occurred a few times. This sequence may be a read error, since a much larger clone differs from it by one base.

The TCR was taken from a man in his sixties or seventies with non-small cell lung cancer. The specimen was distant non-tumor lung tissue. V usage is TRBV20-1 and J usage is TRBJ2-1, with 8 bases that match TRBD1. The CDR3 loop reads CSARDDQGAGNEQFF. The DNA for the CDR3 is TGCAGTGCTAGAGATGATCAGGGGGCGGGGAATGAGCAGTTCTTC.